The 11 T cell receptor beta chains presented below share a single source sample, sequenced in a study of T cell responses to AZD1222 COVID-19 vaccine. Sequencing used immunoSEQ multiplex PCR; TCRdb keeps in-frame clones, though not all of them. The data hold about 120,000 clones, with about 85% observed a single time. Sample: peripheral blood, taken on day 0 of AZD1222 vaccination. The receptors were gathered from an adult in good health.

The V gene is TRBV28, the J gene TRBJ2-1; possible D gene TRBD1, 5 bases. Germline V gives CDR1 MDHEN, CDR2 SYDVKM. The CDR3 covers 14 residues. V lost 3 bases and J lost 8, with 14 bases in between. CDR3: CASSFSNRRHEQFF. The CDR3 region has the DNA TGTGCCAGCAGTTTCAGCAACAGGCGGCATGAGCAGTTCTTC.

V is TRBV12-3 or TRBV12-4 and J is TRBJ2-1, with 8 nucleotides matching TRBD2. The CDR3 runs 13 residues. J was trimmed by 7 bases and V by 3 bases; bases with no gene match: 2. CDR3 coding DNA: TGTGCCAGCAGTTTCGGGGGGGGGAATGAGCAGTTCTTC. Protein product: CASSFGGGNEQFF.

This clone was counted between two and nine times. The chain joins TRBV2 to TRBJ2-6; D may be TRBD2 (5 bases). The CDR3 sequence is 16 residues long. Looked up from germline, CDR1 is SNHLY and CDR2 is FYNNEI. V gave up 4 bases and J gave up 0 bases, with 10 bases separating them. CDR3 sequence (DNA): TGTGCCAGCAGTGTTCTAGCAAACTCTGGGGCCAACGTCCTGACTTTC. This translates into CASSVLANSGANVLTF. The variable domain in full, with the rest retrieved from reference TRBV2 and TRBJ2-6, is EPEVTQTPSHQVTQMGQEVILRCVPISNHLYFYWYRQILGQKVEFLVSFYNNEISEKSEIFDDQFSVERPDGSNFTLKIRSTKLEDSAMYFCASSVLANSGANVLTFGAGSRLTVL.

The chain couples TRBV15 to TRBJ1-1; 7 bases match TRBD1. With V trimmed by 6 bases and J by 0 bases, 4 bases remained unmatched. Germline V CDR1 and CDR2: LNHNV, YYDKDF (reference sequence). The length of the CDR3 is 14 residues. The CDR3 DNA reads TGTGCCACCAGTATAGGGGGCATGAACACTGAAGCTTTCTTT. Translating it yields CATSIGGMNTEAFF.

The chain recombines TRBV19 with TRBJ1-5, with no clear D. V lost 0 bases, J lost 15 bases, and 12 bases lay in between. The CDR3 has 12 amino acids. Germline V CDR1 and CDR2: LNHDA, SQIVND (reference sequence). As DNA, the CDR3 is TGTGCCAGTAGTATAGATCGAGCAATTTCGCATTTT. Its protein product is CASSIDRAISHF.

The DNA of the CDR3 is TGTGCCAGCAGTGAAGTAGGGCAGTACGGCACTGAAGCTTTCTTT. Translating it yields CASSEVGQYGTEAFF. V is TRBV6-1 and J is TRBJ1-1, with D hard to call. This CDR3 comprises 15 residues. V lost 1 base and J 4 bases, leaving 13 bases between the germline ends. CDR1 and CDR2 (germline): MNHNS, SASEGT.

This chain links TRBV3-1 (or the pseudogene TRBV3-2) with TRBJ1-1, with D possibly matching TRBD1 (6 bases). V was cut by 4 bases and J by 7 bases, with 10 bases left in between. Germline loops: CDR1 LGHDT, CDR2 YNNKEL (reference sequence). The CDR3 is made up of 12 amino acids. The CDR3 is CASSPLGGEAFF. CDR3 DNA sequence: TGTGCCAGCAGCCCGCTAGGGGGTGAAGCTTTCTTT.

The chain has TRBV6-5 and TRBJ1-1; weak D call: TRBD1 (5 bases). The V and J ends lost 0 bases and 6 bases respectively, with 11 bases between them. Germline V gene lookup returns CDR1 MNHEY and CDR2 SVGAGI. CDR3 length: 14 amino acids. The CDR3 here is CASSYSTPGSEAFF. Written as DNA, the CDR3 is TGTGCCAGCAGTTACTCGACTCCAGGGTCTGAAGCTTTCTTT.

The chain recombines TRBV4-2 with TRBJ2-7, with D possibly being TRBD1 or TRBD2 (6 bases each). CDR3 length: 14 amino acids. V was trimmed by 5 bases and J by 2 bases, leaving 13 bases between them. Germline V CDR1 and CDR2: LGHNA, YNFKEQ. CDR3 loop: CASSTGGETYEQYF. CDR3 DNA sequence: TGTGCCAGCAGCACCGGGGGCGAGACCTACGAGCAGTACTTC.

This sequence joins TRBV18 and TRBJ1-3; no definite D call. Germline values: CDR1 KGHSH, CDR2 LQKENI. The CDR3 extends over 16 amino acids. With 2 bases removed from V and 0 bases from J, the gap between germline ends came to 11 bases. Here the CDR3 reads CASSPDPGFSGNTIYF. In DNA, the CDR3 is TGTGCCAGCTCACCAGATCCGGGGTTCTCTGGAAACACCATATATTTT.

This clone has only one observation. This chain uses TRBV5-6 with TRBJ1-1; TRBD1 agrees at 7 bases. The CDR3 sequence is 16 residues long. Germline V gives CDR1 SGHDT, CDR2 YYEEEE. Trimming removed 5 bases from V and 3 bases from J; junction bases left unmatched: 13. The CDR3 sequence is CASRKRLQGTYTEAFF. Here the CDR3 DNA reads TGTGCCAGCAGAAAACGTTTACAGGGGACATACACTGAAGCTTTCTTT.